This TCR beta chain emerged from a study of beta chain features in type 1 diabetes. Turning to the study itself: The study found patients and healthy donors alike in age, gender and cell yields.

Study-wide results and limits: Significant though moderate, a shortening of TCRB CDR3s appeared in all four CD4+ subsets of Type 1 diabetes patients.

Every isolated RNA sample was fully reverse transcribed, so sequencing captured expressed TCRB transcripts. The method was immunoSEQ multiplex PCR; TCRdb's version includes in-frame clones alone and lacks a portion of them. Counted here are roughly 300,000 clones, over 7% occurring once; the ten biggest clones make up around 1%. Deletions cut 1 base from V and 6 bases from J, with 15 bases between. The CDR3 contains 15 residues. Germline loops: CDR1 SGHTS, CDR2 YDEGEE. This clone was observed a few times. Antigen unknown. The clonotype comes from a man aged 30-40 years with type 1 diabetes. The chain combines TRBV5-8 with TRBJ2-3, with D possibly matching TRBD2 (7 bases). The source material was central memory CD4+ T cells from blood. The CDR3 sequence: CASSLYGGAGDTQYF. The CDR3, as DNA: TGTGCCAGCAGCTTGTATGGGGGGGCCGGGGATACGCAGTATTTT.